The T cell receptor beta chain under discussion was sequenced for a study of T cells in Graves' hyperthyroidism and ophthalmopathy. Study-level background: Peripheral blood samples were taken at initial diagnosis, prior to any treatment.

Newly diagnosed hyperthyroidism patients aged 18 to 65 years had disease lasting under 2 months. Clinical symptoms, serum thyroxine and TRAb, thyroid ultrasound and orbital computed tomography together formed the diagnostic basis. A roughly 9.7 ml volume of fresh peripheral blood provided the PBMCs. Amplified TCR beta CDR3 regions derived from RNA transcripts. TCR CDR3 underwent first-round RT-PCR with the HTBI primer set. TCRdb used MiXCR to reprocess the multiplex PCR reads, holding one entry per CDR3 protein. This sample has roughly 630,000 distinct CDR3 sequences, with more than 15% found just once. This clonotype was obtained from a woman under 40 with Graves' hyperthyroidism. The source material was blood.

This CDR3 reads CATSDRAGGLGNNEQFF. CDR3 DNA sequence: TGTGCCACCAGTGATCGAGCGGGAGGGCTTGGGAACAATGAGCAGTTCTTC. The rearrangement joins TRBV24-1 to TRBJ2-1, with TRBD2 identical over 10 bases. The CDR3 runs 17 residues. The germline V gene has CDR1 KGHDR and CDR2 SFDVKD. J was trimmed by 5 bases and V by 3 bases; bases with no gene match: 9.